The present T cell receptor beta chain was sequenced within a study of blood T cell repertoires in COVID-19. Study-level information: COVID-19 samples collected from the United States, Italy and Spain covered acute and convalescent phases. PBMCs, B-cell-depleted T cells, or T cells were the source of the cDNA or gDNA that made up the material.

The germline CDR1 and CDR2 sequences are MGHDK and SYGVNS. Trimming pared 5 bases from V and 3 bases from J, leaving 19 bases between. The CDR3 is 17 residues long. Assay: immunoSEQ multiplex PCR; the TCRdb copy retains only in-frame clones and omits some. This sample has more than 120,000 clones, with 70% to 90% found just once. Sequences were obtained from peripheral blood. The sequence came from a human donor with acute or convalescent COVID-19. The donor label of this sample is uncertain. The chain couples TRBV25-1 to TRBJ2-2; D may be TRBD1 (5 bases). CDR3 sequence reads: CASSLTTVLRDTGELFF. The DNA of the CDR3 is TGTGCCAGCAGTCTCACGACAGTCCTACGGGACACCGGGGAGCTGTTTTTT.